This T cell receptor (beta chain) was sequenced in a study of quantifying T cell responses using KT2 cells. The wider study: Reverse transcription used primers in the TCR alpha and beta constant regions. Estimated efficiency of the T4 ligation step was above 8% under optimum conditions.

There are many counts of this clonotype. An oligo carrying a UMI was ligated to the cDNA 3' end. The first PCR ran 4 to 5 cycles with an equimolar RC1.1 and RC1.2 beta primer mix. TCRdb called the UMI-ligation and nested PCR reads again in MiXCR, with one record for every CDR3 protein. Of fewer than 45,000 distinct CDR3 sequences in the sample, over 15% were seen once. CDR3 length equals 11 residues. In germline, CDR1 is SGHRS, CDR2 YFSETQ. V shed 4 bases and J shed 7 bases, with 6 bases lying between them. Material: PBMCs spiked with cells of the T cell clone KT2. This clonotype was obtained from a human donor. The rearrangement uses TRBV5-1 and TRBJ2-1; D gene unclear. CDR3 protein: CASSEGNEQFF. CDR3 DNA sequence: TGCGCCAGCAGCGAAGGGAATGAGCAGTTCTTC.